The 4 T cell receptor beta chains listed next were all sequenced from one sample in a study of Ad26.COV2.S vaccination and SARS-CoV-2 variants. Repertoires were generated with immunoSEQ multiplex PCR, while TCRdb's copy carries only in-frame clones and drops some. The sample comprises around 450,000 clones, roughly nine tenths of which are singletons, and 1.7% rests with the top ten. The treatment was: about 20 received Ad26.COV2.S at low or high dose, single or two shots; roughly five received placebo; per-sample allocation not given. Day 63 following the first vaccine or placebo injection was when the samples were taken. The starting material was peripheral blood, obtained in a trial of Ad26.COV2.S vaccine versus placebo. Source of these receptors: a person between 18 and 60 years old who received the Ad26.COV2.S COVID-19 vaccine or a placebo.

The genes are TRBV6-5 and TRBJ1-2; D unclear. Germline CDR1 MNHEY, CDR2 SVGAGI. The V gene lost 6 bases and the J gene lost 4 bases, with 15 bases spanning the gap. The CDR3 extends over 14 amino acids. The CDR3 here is CASSPVAESYGYTF. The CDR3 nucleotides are TGTGCCAGCAGCCCGGTGGCTGAATCCTATGGCTACACCTTC.

CDR3 protein: CASSAQQGFYEQYF. The CDR3 nucleotides are TGTGCCAGCAGCGCCCAACAGGGGTTCTACGAGCAGTACTTC. This chain links TRBV7-2 with TRBJ2-7; 7 nucleotides match TRBD1. J lost 3 bases, V lost 5 bases, and 7 bases had no gene match. Germline V gives CDR1 SGHTA, CDR2 FQGNSA. The CDR3 contains 14 residues.

CDR3 bases: TGTGCCTGGAGTGTACTCGCGAGTCTGGGGGGCCCGAATGAAAAACTGTTTTTT. This gives the protein CAWSVLASLGGPNEKLFF. The chain recombines TRBV30 with TRBJ1-4; the D gene is possibly TRBD1 (6 bases). Germline CDR1 and CDR2: GTSNPN and SVGIG (reference sequence). V was clipped by 0 bases and J by 5 bases, with 22 bases between them. The CDR3 contains 18 residues.

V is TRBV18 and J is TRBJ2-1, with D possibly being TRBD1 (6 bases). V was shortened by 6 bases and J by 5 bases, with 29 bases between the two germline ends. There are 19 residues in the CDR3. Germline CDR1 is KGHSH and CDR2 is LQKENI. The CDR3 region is CASSNLRDTPTAGHNEQFF. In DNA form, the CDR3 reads TGTGCCAGCTCCAACCTTCGGGACACTCCCACGGCTGGGCACAATGAGCAGTTCTTC.